The rows below give T cell receptor beta chains drawn from one sample of a study of T-cell reconstitution after alpha-beta-depleted transplantation in children. TCRdb reanalysed the PCR reads using MiXCR and keeps one entry per CDR3 protein. The repertoire holds a few hundred thousand distinct CDR3 sequences, with roughly 11% as singletons. The specimen was PBMCs from the stem cell graft donor, collected from the stem cell graft. Receptors were obtained from a human donor who donated a stem cell graft to a child with acute myeloid leukemia. The CDR3 runs from the conserved cysteine through the conserved F or W. The D gene is left open where the match is weak. The size of a clone is reported for some rows only, either as once, few or many, or as a class for expanded clones.

TRBV7-9	.	TRBJ2-1	12	.	TGTGCCAGCAGCCACCGGAGCAATGAGCAGTTCTTC	CASSHRSNEQFF
TRBV18	few	TRBJ1-3	17	.	TGTGCCAGCTCACTTTATACCCGGGACAACTCTGGAAACACCATATATTTT	CASSLYTRDNSGNTIYF
TRBV27	few	TRBJ2-7	14	.	TGTGCCAGCAGTTTATCTGCTAATTCATACGAGCAGTACTTC	CASSLSANSYEQYF
TRBV6-5	.	TRBJ2-5	15	TRBD2	TGTGCCAGCAGTTACTCGGGGACTAGCCTGGAGACCCAGTACTTC	CASSYSGTSLETQYF
TRBV6-5	few	TRBJ2-7	15	TRBD2	TGTGCCAGCAGTTACTCGGTAGCGGGGTCCTACGAGCAGTACTTC	CASSYSVAGSYEQYF
TRBV7-9	few	TRBJ1-2	14	.	TGTGCCAGCAGCACCCTGGAGGGAGTCGCTGGCTACACCTTC	CASSTLEGVAGYTF
TRBV12-3/TRBV12-4	.	TRBJ1-1	13	.	TGTGCCAGCAGTTTACGGGGGGCAAGAGGAGCTTTCTTT	CASSLRGARGAFF
TRBV4-3	many	TRBJ1-1	16	.	TGCGCCAGCAGCCAAGATAGCGGGGCAGGGAACACTGAAGCTTTCTTT	CASSQDSGAGNTEAFF
TRBV20-1	.	TRBJ2-3	17	.	TGCAGTGTTAGGGGTCCGGCTTCGGGATTCGGCACAGATACGCAGTATTTT	CSVRGPASGFGTDTQYF
TRBV6-2/TRBV6-3	.	TRBJ2-1	20	TRBD1	TGTGCCAGCAGTTACTCGGGACAGGGGGCTAAAGCGGGACGATACAATGAGCAGTTCTTC	CASSYSGQGAKAGRYNEQFF
TRBV7-2	.	TRBJ2-5	15	TRBD1	TGTGCCAGCTATCCGGGACAGGGGAGTGGAGAGACCCAGTACTTC	CASYPGQGSGETQYF
TRBV11-2	.	TRBJ2-5	14	.	TGTGCCAGCAGCGATAGGAGTATTGTGCAGACCCAGTACTTC	CASSDRSIVQTQYF
TRBV7-9	many	TRBJ1-6	11	.	TGTGCCAGCAGCTTGGATTCACCCCTCCACTTT	CASSLDSPLHF
TRBV28	.	TRBJ2-7	15	TRBD2	TGTGCCAGCAGTCCCCCGGGAGGGGGGGGACACGAGCAGTACTTC	CASSPPGGGGHEQYF
TRBV6-1	few	TRBJ2-7	15	TRBD2	TGTGCCAGCAGGGTGACTAGCGGGTCTTCATACGAGCAGTACTTC	CASRVTSGSSYEQYF
TRBV5-1	.	TRBJ2-5	15	TRBD1	TGCGCCAGCAGCTTACAGACAGGGGTCCAAGAGACCCAGTACTTC	CASSLQTGVQETQYF
TRBV5-5	few	TRBJ1-5	14	.	TGTGCCAGCAGCTTGGAAACACACAAGCAGCCCCAGCATTTT	CASSLETHKQPQHF
TRBV20-1	.	TRBJ1-3	12	TRBD1	TGCAGTGCTCGTGGACAGGGGGGAAGCATATATTTT	CSARGQGGSIYF
TRBV6-2/TRBV6-3	.	TRBJ2-5	12	TRBD2	TGTGCCAGCAGTTACGGGACTAGTTACCAGTACTTC	CASSYGTSYQYF
TRBV19	.	TRBJ1-1	13	.	TGTGCCAGTAGTATACAGCAGAACACTGAAGCTTTCTTT	CASSIQQNTEAFF
TRBV19	few	TRBJ1-2	13	TRBD1	TGTGCCAGTAGTATGGGACAGTACTATGGCTACACCTTC	CASSMGQYYGYTF
TRBV18	.	TRBJ1-1	17	TRBD1	TGTGCCAGCTCACCATTGCCGGGACAGGGGGGGAACACTGAAGCTTTCTTT	CASSPLPGQGGNTEAFF
TRBV29-1	many	TRBJ1-2	14	.	TGCAGCGTTGAAGGAGGCCGGGGCTCTGGTGGCTACACCTTC	CSVEGGRGSGGYTF
TRBV20-1	few	TRBJ2-3	15	TRBD2	TGCAGTGCTAGATTCGCGCGGGAGGGGACAGATACGCAGTATTTT	CSARFAREGTDTQYF
TRBV14	.	TRBJ2-1	13	.	TGTGCCAGCAGCCCTGTGCTGCTACCGGAGCAGTTCTTC	CASSPVLLPEQFF
TRBV6-5	.	TRBJ2-5	15	TRBD1	TGTGCCAGCAGTTACCGCCGACAGGGCCAAGAGACCCAGTACTTC	CASSYRRQGQETQYF
TRBV6-1	.	TRBJ2-1	16	TRBD2	TGTGCCAGCAGACCATCTAGCGGGAGTTCCTACAATGAGCAGTTCTTC	CASRPSSGSSYNEQFF
TRBV11-1	few	TRBJ2-4	15	.	TGTGCCAGCAGCTCTGGGACGGCAACGTCGGACAGTCAGTACTTC	CASSSGTATSDSQYF
TRBV6-5	many	TRBJ2-7	14	TRBD1	TGTGCCAGCAAACCGGCCGGGACAGCATACGAGCAGTACTTC	CASKPAGTAYEQYF
TRBV29-1	few	TRBJ2-7	14	.	TGCAGCGTGGAGAAGGACCGAAGCTCCTACGAGCAGTACTTC	CSVEKDRSSYEQYF
TRBV20-1	.	TRBJ2-2	14	.	TGCAGTGCTACTTTCGGGGGTCTGGCCGGGGAGCTGTTTTTT	CSATFGGLAGELFF
TRBV5-1	.	TRBJ1-1	13	.	TGCGCCAGCAGCTTGCCGGCGAACACTGAAGCTTTCTTT	CASSLPANTEAFF
TRBV20-1	many	TRBJ2-1	15	TRBD2	TGCAGTGCTAGACCGTTAGCGGGAGTTCGCAATGAGCAGTTCTTC	CSARPLAGVRNEQFF
TRBV5-1	.	TRBJ2-1	15	TRBD1	TGCGCCAGCGAGGCCGGGACAGGGGGTTTTAATGAGCAGTTCTTC	CASEAGTGGFNEQFF
TRBV4-2	.	TRBJ2-1	16	.	TGTGCCAGCAGCCAGATCGAGGGGAGCGGCAGGAATGAGCAGTTCTTC	CASSQIEGSGRNEQFF
TRBV7-9	few	TRBJ2-1	16	TRBD1	TGTGCCAGCAGCTTAGCGGACAGGGGCCCCTACAATGAGCAGTTCTTC	CASSLADRGPYNEQFF
TRBV19	few	TRBJ1-5	17	TRBD1	TGTGCCCCGCGGGGCCGGACCGACAGGGGGCTTAGTCAGCCCCAGCATTTT	CAPRGRTDRGLSQPQHF
TRBV7-3	.	TRBJ2-3	13	TRBD2	TGTGCCAGCAGCTTTAGCGGGGGAGATACGCAGTATTTT	CASSFSGGDTQYF
TRBV10-3	few	TRBJ2-4	15	TRBD2	TGTGCCGCCAATAGCGGGGATCGAGATCGAAACATTCAGTACTTC	CAANSGDRDRNIQYF
TRBV5-5	.	TRBJ2-7	15	TRBD1	TGTGCCAGCAGCTTAAACCGGGACAGGGTTAACGAGCAGTACTTC	CASSLNRDRVNEQYF
TRBV4-2	.	TRBJ2-1	14	TRBD1	TGTGCCAGCAGCCCCCTGACAGGGATCAATGAGCAGTTCTTC	CASSPLTGINEQFF
TRBV29-1	few	TRBJ1-2	13	.	TGCAGCGTAGGGTTGGGGATACCCTATGGCTACACCTTC	CSVGLGIPYGYTF
TRBV5-8	.	TRBJ2-7	13	TRBD1	TGTGCCAGCAGCTTGGACAGGGGCCACGAGCAGTACTTC	CASSLDRGHEQYF
TRBV5-1	.	TRBJ2-1	13	TRBD1	TGCGCCAGCAGCAACGGACAGGGCTATGAGCAGTTCTTC	CASSNGQGYEQFF
TRBV20-1	many	TRBJ1-3	14	.	TGCAGTGCCGTGAGGGGAAACTCTGGAAACACCATATATTTT	CSAVRGNSGNTIYF
TRBV10-3	.	TRBJ2-5	17	TRBD2	TGTGCCATCAGTGCTGGGCTAGCGGGGGGGCTACAAGAGACCCAGTACTTC	CAISAGLAGGLQETQYF
TRBV27	few	TRBJ2-6	17	.	TGTGCCAGCAGTTTAGAGTCTGGGTACAGTGGGGCCAACGTCCTGACTTTC	CASSLESGYSGANVLTF
TRBV5-4	many	TRBJ1-1	13	.	TGTGCCAGCAGCTCTGGACTGAACACTGAAGCTTTCTTT	CASSSGLNTEAFF
TRBV15	few	TRBJ2-6	17	.	TGTGCCACCAGCAGAGTAAGGGGGGCGACTGGGGCCAACGTCCTGACTTTC	CATSRVRGATGANVLTF
TRBV9	few	TRBJ2-1	14	TRBD2	TGTGCCAGCAGCGTAGGGGGCATGGGGGGGGAGCAGTTCTTC	CASSVGGMGGEQFF
TRBV6-2/TRBV6-3	few	TRBJ1-6	16	.	TGTGCCAGCAGTTACCTGGAGACAGCCTTCAATTCACCCCTCCACTTT	CASSYLETAFNSPLHF
TRBV29-1	few	TRBJ2-1	17	TRBD2	TGCAGCGTTGCCGGGACTAGCGATGCTGTCTCCTACAATGAGCAGTTCTTC	CSVAGTSDAVSYNEQFF
TRBV20-1	few	TRBJ2-1	19	TRBD1	TGCAGTGCTAGAGATCTTCCGCAACCGGGACAGGGACTTTTGGGTGAGCAGTTCTTC	CSARDLPQPGQGLLGEQFF